A selection of T cell receptor beta chains follows, all from one sample in a study of T cells after yellow fever vaccination. One entry per CDR3 protein results from TCRdb running MiXCR on the 5' RACE reads. The sample has hundreds of thousands of distinct CDR3 sequences, 17% seen once. Sequenced material: PBMCs, taken 5 to 6 days after the first yellow fever vaccination. These receptor sequences come from a young man who received the YFV17D yellow fever vaccine. The conserved cysteine and the conserved F or W are not part of the CDR3 here. Fields, in order: J gene, CDR3 length, clone size, D gene, V gene, CDR3 protein. The D gene is left open where the match is weak. Clone size appears in some rows only: once, few, many, or a class for an expanded clone.

TRBJ2-7 | 11 | many | TRBD1 | TRBV5-1 | ASRRTGSYEQY
TRBJ2-6 | 12 | . | . | TRBV20-1 | SAMSPSGANVLT
TRBJ2-5 | 14 | . | TRBD2 | TRBV5-4 | ASSLAPAGMQETQY
TRBJ1-1 | 11 | few | . | TRBV5-1 | ASSEGENTEAF
TRBJ1-5 | 15 | few | TRBD1 | TRBV27 | ASSFLPTGESNQPQH
TRBJ2-5 | 12 | . | . | TRBV5-1 | ASSRDGSQETQY
TRBJ2-7 | 12 | few | TRBD1 | TRBV19 | ASSIGQGEYEQY
TRBJ1-4 | 10 | . | . | TRBV5-1 | ASSDESEKLF
TRBJ2-5 | 10 | . | . | TRBV20-1 | SAPWRRETQY
TRBJ2-5 | 14 | . | TRBD1 | TRBV9 | ASSAQTGDLQETQY
TRBJ2-3 | 15 | . | . | TRBV1 | TSSQVWRVGRSDTQY
TRBJ1-4 | 13 | . | TRBD1 | TRBV4-1 | ASSQYTGVGEKLF
TRBJ2-3 | 12 | . | TRBD1 | TRBV20-1 | SASDRGTTDTQY
TRBJ2-7 | 13 | few | . | TRBV7-2 | ASSLNRASSYEQY
TRBJ1-5 | 12 | few | . | TRBV20-1 | SARGDYSNQPQH
TRBJ2-4 | 11 | . | . | TRBV11-2 | ASSLVWRDIQY
TRBJ1-6 | 14 | . | TRBD1 | TRBV4-2 | ASSLDRGGNNSPLH
TRBJ1-3 | 14 | many | . | TRBV5-1 | ASSSDKSSSGNTIY
TRBJ2-1 | 10 | . | . | TRBV6-4 | ASSATGHEQF
TRBJ2-1 | 14 | few | . | TRBV7-2 | ASSLVFGSSYNEQF
TRBJ2-1 | 15 | few | TRBD2 | TRBV12-3/TRBV12-4 | ASSFPLAGGAVNEQF
TRBJ2-5 | 12 | few | . | TRBV15 | ATSRGGQQETQY
TRBJ1-6 | 12 | few | TRBD1 | TRBV28 | ASTDVQGYSPLH
TRBJ1-3 | 12 | few | . | TRBV9 | ASSGQVSGNTIY
TRBJ2-2 | 16 | few | TRBD2 | TRBV2 | TFYLLGLAGENTGELF
TRBJ2-2 | 13 | . | TRBD2 | TRBV7-2 | ASRGTSGGAGELF
TRBJ2-2 | 14 | few | . | TRBV4-1 | ASSQESRGHTGELF
TRBJ1-1 | 11 | few | . | TRBV9 | ASSARSGTEAF
TRBJ2-5 | 13 | . | TRBD1 | TRBV6-5 | ASTETGGRLETQY
TRBJ2-5 | 15 | . | TRBD1 | TRBV6-1 | ASSLSRDRGPGETQY
TRBJ1-3 | 13 | few | TRBD1 | TRBV5-1 | ASSEGQLSGNTIY
TRBJ2-1 | 14 | few | TRBD1 | TRBV25-1 | ASSVRDRGQYNEQF
TRBJ1-5 | 14 | few | TRBD1 | TRBV4-1 | ASSQSLDRGEKPQH
TRBJ1-2 | 13 | few | TRBD1 | TRBV19 | ASSEGTGLWNGYT
TRBJ2-7 | 10 | many | . | TRBV7-2 | ASSTDTYEQY
TRBJ2-3 | 14 | few | . | TRBV9 | ASSVAVLDSTDTQY
TRBJ2-1 | 8 | few | . | TRBV2 | ASMAGPLF
TRBJ2-5 | 13 | few | . | TRBV29-1 | SVAITGMNQETQY
TRBJ1-2 | 13 | . | TRBD1 | TRBV3-1 | ASSQSGTGNYGYT
TRBJ2-5 | 14 | few | TRBD1 | TRBV5-1 | ASSGMGQRSQETQY
TRBJ2-1 | 14 | . | . | TRBV12-3/TRBV12-4 | ASSLVPGVGRDEQF
TRBJ2-3 | 11 | . | . | TRBV27 | ASSKTGTDTQY
TRBJ2-3 | 13 | few | . | TRBV10-1 | ASSASIGWTDTQY
TRBJ1-5 | 11 | . | . | TRBV12-3/TRBV12-4 | ASTYNSNQPQH
TRBJ1-6 | 9 | few | . | TRBV5-5 | ASGQNSPLH
TRBJ2-5 | 14 | . | TRBD2 | TRBV9 | ASSVVSSGVGETQY
TRBJ2-2 | 15 | many | TRBD2 | TRBV7-9 | ASSPGLAGGLDGELF
TRBJ2-1 | 11 | few | . | TRBV10-2 | ASRTRGYNEQF
TRBJ2-3 | 13 | . | . | TRBV12-3/TRBV12-4 | ASSKVRELTDTQY
TRBJ2-3 | 10 | many | . | TRBV7-9 | ASTGSTDTQY
TRBJ2-5 | 13 | . | TRBD2 | TRBV18 | ASSPLPQRGETQY